This T cell receptor beta chain came from a study of T-cell memory formation after mild COVID-19. Germline V gives CDR1 DFQATT, CDR2 SNEGSKA (reference sequence). Trimming took 5 bases from V and 8 from J; bases not matched to a gene: 6. The CDR3 is 12 amino acids. TCRdb re-called the 5' RACE reads with MiXCR, one entry per CDR3 protein. The sample holds a few hundred thousand distinct CDR3 sequences, 8% to 10% seen once. The rearrangement uses TRBV20-1 and TRBJ1-2; the match to TRBD1 covers 9 bases. Specimen: PBMCs or a T cell subset sorted from them (not recorded which). The origin of this receptor is a man younger than 30 who had mild COVID-19 (a few samples of this study predate the infection). Cell type and time point are not known. The CDR3 reads CSAHWTGVGYTF. CDR3 bases: TGCAGTGCTCATTGGACAGGGGTCGGCTACACCTTC.